This T cell receptor beta chain originates from a study of blood T cells in healthy people across ages. Overall study: Capture by template switching was about one barcoded beta molecule per two T cells. General study points: Unsorted PBMC material precluded a definitive naive versus antigen-experienced comparison.

Per sample, extraction of total RNA gave at least 5.5 micrograms in every case. Concerning this clonotype itself: Its cognate antigen is unknown.

The authors ran a second PCR of about 7 to 11 cycles using a sample-barcoded 5' primer and a J-beta primer mix. A tag from a template-switch adaptor with 12 random nucleotides marked each cDNA molecule. Each CDR3 protein gets one entry after TCRdb re-called the 5' RACE reads with MiXCR. Among about 680,000 distinct CDR3 sequences listed, around 48% were seen once. Per the germline V gene, CDR1 is SGDLS and CDR2 is YYNGEE. The CDR3 contains 15 residues. The genes are TRBV9 and TRBJ2-1; TRBD2 matches 9 bases. The J call is doubtful: the DNA matches TRBJ2-7 better. The sequence came from a woman in her sixties or seventies in good health. The sequenced material came from blood. The CDR3 protein is CASQAGGGSYNEQYF. In DNA form, the CDR3 reads TGTGCCAGTCAAGCGGGAGGTGGGTCCTACAATGAGCAGTACTTC.